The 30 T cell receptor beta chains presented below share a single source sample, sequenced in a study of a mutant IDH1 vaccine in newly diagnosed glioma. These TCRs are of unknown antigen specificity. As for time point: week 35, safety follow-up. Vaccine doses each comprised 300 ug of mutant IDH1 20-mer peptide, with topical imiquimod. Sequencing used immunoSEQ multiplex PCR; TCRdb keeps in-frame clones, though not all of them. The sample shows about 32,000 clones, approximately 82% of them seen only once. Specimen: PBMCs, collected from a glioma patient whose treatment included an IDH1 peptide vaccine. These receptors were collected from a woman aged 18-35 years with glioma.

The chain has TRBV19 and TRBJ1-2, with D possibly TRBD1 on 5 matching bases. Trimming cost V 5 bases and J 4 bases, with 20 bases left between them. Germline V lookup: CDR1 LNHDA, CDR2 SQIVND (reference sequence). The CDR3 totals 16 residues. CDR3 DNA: TGTGCCAGTAGTTCCCCCGGGTGGGGCGATAGCTATGGCTACACCTTC. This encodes CASSSPGWGDSYGYTF.

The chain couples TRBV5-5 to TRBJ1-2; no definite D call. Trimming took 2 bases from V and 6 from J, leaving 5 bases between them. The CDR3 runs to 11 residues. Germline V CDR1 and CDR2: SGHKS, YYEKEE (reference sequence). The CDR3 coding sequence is TGTGCCAGCAGCTTCGCGAATGGCTACACCTTC. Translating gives CASSFANGYTF.

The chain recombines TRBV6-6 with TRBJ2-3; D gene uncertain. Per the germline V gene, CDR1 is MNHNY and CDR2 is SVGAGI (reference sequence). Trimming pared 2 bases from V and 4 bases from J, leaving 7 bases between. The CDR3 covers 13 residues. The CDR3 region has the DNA TGTGCCAGCAGTTACCCCTTCCCAGATACGCAGTATTTT. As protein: CASSYPFPDTQYF.

CDR3 bases: TGTGCCAGCAGTTGGTCGCCGTATAGCAATCAGCCCCAGCATTTT. This encodes CASSWSPYSNQPQHF. The chain uses TRBV27 and TRBJ1-5; no firm D call. The V end was cut by 4 bases, the J end by 0 bases, with 10 bases between. There are 15 residues in the CDR3. Per germline, CDR1 MNHEY and CDR2 SMNVEV (reference sequence).

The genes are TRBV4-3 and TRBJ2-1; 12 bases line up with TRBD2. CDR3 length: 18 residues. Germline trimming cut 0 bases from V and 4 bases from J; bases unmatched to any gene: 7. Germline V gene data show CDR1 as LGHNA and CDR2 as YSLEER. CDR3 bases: TGCGCCAGCAGCCAAGAAGCTAGCGGGAGGGAAAGATACAATGAGCAGTTCTTC. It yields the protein CASSQEASGRERYNEQFF.

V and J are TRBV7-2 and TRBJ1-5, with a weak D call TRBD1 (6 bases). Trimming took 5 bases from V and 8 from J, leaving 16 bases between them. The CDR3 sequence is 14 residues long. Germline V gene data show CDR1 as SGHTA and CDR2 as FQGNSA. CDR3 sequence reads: CASSRIDRSEPQHF. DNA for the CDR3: TGTGCCAGCAGCCGAATCGACAGGTCTGAGCCCCAGCATTTT.

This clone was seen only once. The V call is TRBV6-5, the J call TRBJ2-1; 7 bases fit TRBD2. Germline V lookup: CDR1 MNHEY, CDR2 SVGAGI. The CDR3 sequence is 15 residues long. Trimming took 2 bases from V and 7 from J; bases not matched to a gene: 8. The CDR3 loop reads CASSYPGRKGNEQFF. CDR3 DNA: TGTGCCAGCAGTTACCCCGGGAGGAAAGGGAATGAGCAGTTCTTC.

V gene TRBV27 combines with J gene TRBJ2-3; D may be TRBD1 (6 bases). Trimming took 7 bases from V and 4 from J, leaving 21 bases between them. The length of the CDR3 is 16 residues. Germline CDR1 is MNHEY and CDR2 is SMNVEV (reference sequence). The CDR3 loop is CASTYSLSGDPDTQYF. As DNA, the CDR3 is TGTGCCAGCACCTATTCTCTTTCAGGGGACCCAGATACGCAGTATTTT.

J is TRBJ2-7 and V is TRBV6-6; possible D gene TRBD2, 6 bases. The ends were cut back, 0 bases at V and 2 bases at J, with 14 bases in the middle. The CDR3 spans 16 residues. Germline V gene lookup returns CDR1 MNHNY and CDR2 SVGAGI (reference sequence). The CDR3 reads CASSYSISGGAYEQYF. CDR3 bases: TGTGCCAGCAGTTACTCGATATCCGGGGGAGCCTACGAGCAGTACTTC.

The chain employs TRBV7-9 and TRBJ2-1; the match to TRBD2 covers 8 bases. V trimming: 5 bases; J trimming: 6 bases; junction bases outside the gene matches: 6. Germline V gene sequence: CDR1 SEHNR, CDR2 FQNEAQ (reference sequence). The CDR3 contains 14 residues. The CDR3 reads CASSGGAGGNEQFF. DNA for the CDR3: TGTGCCAGCAGCGGTGGGGCGGGGGGCAATGAGCAGTTCTTC. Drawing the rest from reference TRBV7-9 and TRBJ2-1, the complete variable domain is DTGVSQNPRHKITKRGQNVTFRCDPISEHNRLYWYRQTLGQGPEFLTYFQNEAQLEKSRLLSDRFSAERPKGSFSTLEIQRTEQGDSAMYLCASSGGAGGNEQFFGPGTRLTVL.

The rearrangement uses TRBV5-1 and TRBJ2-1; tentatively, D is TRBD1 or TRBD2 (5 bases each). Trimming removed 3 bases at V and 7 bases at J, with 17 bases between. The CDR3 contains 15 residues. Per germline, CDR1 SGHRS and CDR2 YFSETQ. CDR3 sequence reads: CASSSTGTDFNEQFF. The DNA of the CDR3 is TGCGCCAGCAGCTCCACGGGGACGGACTTTAATGAGCAGTTCTTC.

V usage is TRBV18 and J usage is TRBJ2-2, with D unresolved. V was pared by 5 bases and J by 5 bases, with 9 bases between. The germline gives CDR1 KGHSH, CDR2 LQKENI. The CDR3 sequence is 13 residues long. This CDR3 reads CASSDGLTGELFF. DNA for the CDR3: TGTGCCAGCTCAGATGGTTTAACCGGGGAGCTGTTTTTT. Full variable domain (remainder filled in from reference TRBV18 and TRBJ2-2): NAGVMQNPRHLVRRRGQEARLRCSPMKGHSHVYWYRQLPEEGLKFMVYLQKENIIDESGMPKERFSAEFPKEGPSILRIQQVVRGDSAAYFCASSDGLTGELFFGEGSRLTVL.

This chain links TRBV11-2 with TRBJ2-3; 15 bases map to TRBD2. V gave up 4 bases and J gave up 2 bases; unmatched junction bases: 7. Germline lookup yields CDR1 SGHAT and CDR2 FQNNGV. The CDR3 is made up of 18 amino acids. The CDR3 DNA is TGTGCCAGCAGCTCAGGGGGGACTAGCGGGGGGTACACAGATACGCAGTATTTT. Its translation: CASSSGGTSGGYTDTQYF.

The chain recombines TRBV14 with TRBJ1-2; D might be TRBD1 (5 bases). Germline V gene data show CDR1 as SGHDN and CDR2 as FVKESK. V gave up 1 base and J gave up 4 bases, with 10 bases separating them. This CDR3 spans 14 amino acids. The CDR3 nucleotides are TGTGCCAGCAGCCAAGGACAGACTACCTATGGCTACACCTTC. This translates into CASSQGQTTYGYTF.

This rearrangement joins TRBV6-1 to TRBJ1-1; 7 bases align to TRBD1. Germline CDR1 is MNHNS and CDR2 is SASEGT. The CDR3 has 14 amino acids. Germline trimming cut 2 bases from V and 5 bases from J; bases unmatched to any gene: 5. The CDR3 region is CASSESRGRTEAFF. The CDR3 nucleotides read TGTGCCAGCAGTGAAAGCAGGGGGAGGACTGAAGCTTTCTTT.

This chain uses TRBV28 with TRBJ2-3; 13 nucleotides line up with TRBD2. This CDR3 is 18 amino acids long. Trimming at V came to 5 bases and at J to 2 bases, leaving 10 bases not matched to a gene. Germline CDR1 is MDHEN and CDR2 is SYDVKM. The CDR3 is CASSQHLTSGRITDTQYF. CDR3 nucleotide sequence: TGTGCCAGCAGTCAACACCTGACTAGCGGGAGGATCACAGATACGCAGTATTTT.

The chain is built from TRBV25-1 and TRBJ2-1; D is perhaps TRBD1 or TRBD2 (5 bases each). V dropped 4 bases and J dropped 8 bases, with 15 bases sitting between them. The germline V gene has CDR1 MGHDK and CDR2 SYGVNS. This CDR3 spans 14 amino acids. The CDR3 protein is CASSGRSGSHEQFF. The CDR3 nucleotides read TGTGCCAGCAGTGGCCGATCAGGGAGCCATGAGCAGTTCTTC.

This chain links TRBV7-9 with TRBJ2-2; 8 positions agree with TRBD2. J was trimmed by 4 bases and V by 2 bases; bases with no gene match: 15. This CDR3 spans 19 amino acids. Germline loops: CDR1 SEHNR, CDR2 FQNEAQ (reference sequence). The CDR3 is CASSLPGVSGMVSTGELFF. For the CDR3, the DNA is TGTGCCAGCAGCTTACCAGGTGTTAGCGGGATGGTGAGCACCGGGGAGCTGTTTTTT.

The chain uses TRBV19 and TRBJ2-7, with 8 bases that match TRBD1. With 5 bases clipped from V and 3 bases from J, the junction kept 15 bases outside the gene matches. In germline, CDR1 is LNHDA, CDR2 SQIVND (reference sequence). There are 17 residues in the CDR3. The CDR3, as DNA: TGTGCCAGTAGTCCACGTCTCGGACAGGGAAAGAGCTACGAGCAGTACTTC. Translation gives CASSPRLGQGKSYEQYF. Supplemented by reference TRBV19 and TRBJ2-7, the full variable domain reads DGGITQSPKYLFRKEGQNVTLSCEQNLNHDAMYWYRQDPGQGLRLIYYSQIVNDFQKGDIAEGYSVSREKKESFPLTVTSAQKNPTAFYLCASSPRLGQGKSYEQYFGPGTRLTVT.

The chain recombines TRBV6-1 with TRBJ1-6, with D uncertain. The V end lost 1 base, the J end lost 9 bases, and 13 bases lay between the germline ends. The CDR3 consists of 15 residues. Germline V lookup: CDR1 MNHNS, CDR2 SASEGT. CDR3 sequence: CASSEGRPIGSPLHF. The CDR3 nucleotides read TGTGCCAGCAGTGAAGGACGACCTATCGGTTCACCCCTCCACTTT.

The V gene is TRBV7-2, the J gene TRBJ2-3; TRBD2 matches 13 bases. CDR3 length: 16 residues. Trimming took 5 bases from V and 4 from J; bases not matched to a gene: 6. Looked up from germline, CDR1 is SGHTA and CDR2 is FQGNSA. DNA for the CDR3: TGTGCCAGCAGCACCCGACTAGCGGGGGGCGCAGATACGCAGTATTTT. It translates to CASSTRLAGGADTQYF.

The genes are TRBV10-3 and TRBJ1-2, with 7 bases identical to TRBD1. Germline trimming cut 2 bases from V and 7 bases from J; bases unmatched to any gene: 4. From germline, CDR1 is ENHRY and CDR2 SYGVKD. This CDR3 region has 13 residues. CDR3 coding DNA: TGTGCCATCAGTGAGCAGGGGGGCCGTGGCTACACCTTC. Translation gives CAISEQGGRGYTF.

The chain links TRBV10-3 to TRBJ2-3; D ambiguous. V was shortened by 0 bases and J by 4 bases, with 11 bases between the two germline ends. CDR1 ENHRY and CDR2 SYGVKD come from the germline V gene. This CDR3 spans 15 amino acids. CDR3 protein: CAISESGRYPDTQYF. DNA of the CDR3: TGTGCCATCAGTGAGTCCGGGCGTTATCCAGATACGCAGTATTTT.

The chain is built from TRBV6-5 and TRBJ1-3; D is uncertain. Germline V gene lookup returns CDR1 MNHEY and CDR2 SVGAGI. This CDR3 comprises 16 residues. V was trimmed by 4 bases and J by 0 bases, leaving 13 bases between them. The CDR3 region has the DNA TGTGCCAGCAGTTCCAAAGCAGTGACCTCTGGAAACACCATATATTTT. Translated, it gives CASSSKAVTSGNTIYF.

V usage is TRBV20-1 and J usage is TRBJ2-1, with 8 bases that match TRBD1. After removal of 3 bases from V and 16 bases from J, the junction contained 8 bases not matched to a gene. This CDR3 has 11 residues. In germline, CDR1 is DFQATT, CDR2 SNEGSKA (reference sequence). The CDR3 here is CSASRTGGRFF. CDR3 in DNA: TGCAGTGCTAGTCGCACAGGGGGAAGATTCTTC.

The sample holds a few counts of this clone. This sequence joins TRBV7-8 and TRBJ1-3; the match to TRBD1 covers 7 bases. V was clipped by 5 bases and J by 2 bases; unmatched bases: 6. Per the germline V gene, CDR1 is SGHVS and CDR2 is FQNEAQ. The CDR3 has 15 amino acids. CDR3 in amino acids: CASSPGDRTGNTIYF. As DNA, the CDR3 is TGTGCCAGCAGCCCCGGGGACAGAACTGGAAACACCATATATTTT.

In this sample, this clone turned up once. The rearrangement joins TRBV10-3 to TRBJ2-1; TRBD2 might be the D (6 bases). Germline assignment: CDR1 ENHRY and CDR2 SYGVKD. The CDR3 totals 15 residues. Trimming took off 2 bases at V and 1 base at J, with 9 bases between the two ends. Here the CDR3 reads CAISEGGESYNEQFF. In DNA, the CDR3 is TGTGCCATCAGTGAGGGCGGGGAGTCCTACAATGAGCAGTTCTTC.

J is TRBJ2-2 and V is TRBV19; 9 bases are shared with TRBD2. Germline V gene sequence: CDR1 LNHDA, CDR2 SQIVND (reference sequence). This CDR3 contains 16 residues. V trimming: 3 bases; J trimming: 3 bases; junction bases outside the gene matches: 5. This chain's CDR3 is CASSIGLAGYTGELFF. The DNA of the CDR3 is TGTGCCAGTAGTATTGGTCTAGCGGGGTACACCGGGGAGCTGTTTTTT.

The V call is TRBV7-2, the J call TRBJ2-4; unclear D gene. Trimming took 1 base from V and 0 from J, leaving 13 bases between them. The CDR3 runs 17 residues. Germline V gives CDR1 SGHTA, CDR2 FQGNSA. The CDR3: CASSLVAVPLAKNIQYF. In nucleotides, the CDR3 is TGTGCCAGCAGCTTAGTCGCAGTTCCTCTAGCCAAAAACATTCAGTACTTC.

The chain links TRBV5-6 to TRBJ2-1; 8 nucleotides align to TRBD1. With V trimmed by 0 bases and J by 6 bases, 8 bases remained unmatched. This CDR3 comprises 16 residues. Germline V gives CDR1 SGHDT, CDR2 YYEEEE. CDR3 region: CASSLAGQGLINEQFF. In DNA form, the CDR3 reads TGTGCCAGCAGCTTGGCAGGACAGGGTTTAATCAATGAGCAGTTCTTC.